This TCR beta chain is drawn from a study of blood T cell repertoires in COVID-19. On the study more broadly: Researchers got acute and convalescent COVID-19 samples from the United States, Italy and Spain. T cells, B-cell-depleted T cells, or PBMCs provided the cDNA or gDNA that served as material.

Per germline, CDR1 SGHTA and CDR2 FQGTGA. Trimming took off 6 bases at V and 1 base at J, with 8 bases between the two ends. This CDR3 spans 13 amino acids. Methods used by the authors: Estimation of nucleated cell counts was performed using reference gene primer amplification. The protocol was immunoSEQ multiplex PCR, while the TCRdb copy is restricted to in-frame clones and leaves out a portion. The V and J calls and clone size were taken over from that table, and D and trimming were inferred from the DNA. The table includes under 20,000 clones, roughly 87% detected once. The TCR comes from a human donor in a cohort sampled during active COVID-19. The donor label of this sample is uncertain. The genes are TRBV7-3 and TRBJ2-3; TRBD2 might be the D (6 bases). The sample was peripheral blood. The CDR3 sequence is CASSERGTDTQYF. In nucleotides, the CDR3 is TGTGCCAGCAGTGAGCGGGGCACAGATACGCAGTATTTT.